A selection of T cell receptor beta chains follows, all from one sample in a study of shared clonotypes between healthy human individuals. Sequenced by immunoSEQ multiplex PCR; TCRdb stores in-frame clones only, minus some. In the table there are fewer than 3 million clones, roughly 90% of which are singletons. The sequencing sample was made of naive CD4+ T cells from PBMCs. These receptors originate from a young man in good health. Some clones in this sample may be carry-over from other donors' samples. The CDR3 runs from the conserved cysteine through the conserved F or W. Fields, in order: J gene, D gene, V gene, clone size, CDR3 protein, CDR3 DNA. A D gene is named only where the DNA matches it firmly. Size values are once, few and many counts, or a class for expanded clones, and some rows have none.

J gene: TRBJ1-5; D gene: -; V gene: TRBV7-6; clone size: -; CDR3 protein: CASSPDAGGSGQPQHF; CDR3 DNA: TGTGCCAGCAGCCCCGATGCGGGGGGTTCGGGTCAGCCCCAGCATTTT
J gene: TRBJ2-7; D gene: TRBD1; V gene: TRBV27; clone size: -; CDR3 protein: CASRIRTGGTYEQYF; CDR3 DNA: TGTGCCAGCAGGATCCGTACAGGGGGGACCTACGAGCAGTACTTC
J gene: TRBJ1-4; D gene: -; V gene: TRBV28; clone size: -; CDR3 protein: CASSEVSINEKLFF; CDR3 DNA: TGTGCCAGCAGTGAGGTCTCCATTAATGAAAAACTGTTTTTT
J gene: TRBJ2-2; D gene: -; V gene: TRBV5-4; clone size: -; CDR3 protein: CASSLAGGRTTGELFF; CDR3 DNA: TGTGCCAGCAGCTTGGCCGGTGGGAGGACCACCGGGGAGCTGTTTTTT
J gene: TRBJ2-1; D gene: TRBD2; V gene: TRBV7-3; clone size: -; CDR3 protein: CASSRSLAGLYNEQFF; CDR3 DNA: TGTGCCAGCAGCCGATCCTTAGCGGGGTTATACAATGAGCAGTTCTTC
J gene: TRBJ1-1; D gene: -; V gene: TRBV30; clone size: few; CDR3 protein: CAWSVPGTSPTEAFF; CDR3 DNA: TGTGCCTGGAGTGTACCTGGTACATCCCCCACTGAAGCTTTCTTT
J gene: TRBJ1-4; D gene: TRBD1; V gene: TRBV27; clone size: -; CDR3 protein: CASSLYRGGGEKLFF; CDR3 DNA: TGTGCCAGCAGTTTGTACAGGGGAGGGGGTGAAAAACTGTTTTTT
J gene: TRBJ2-1; D gene: -; V gene: TRBV7-9; clone size: -; CDR3 protein: CASSPPGEAYNEQFF; CDR3 DNA: TGTGCCAGCAGCCCGCCGGGAGAGGCATATAATGAGCAGTTCTTC
J gene: TRBJ2-1; D gene: TRBD2; V gene: TRBV7-7; clone size: -; CDR3 protein: CASSLGTSGINSYNEQFF; CDR3 DNA: TGTGCCAGCAGCTTAGGGACTAGCGGGATAAACTCCTACAATGAGCAGTTCTTC
J gene: TRBJ2-6; D gene: TRBD1; V gene: TRBV18; clone size: once; CDR3 protein: CASSPPTGASTGANVLTF; CDR3 DNA: TGTGCCAGCTCACCACCGACAGGGGCATCTACTGGGGCCAACGTCCTGACTTTC
J gene: TRBJ2-7; D gene: TRBD2; V gene: TRBV5-4; clone size: -; CDR3 protein: CASSLAGGNYEQYF; CDR3 DNA: TGTGCCAGCAGCCTAGCGGGAGGGAACTACGAGCAGTACTTC